One sample yielded the 2 T cell receptor beta chains listed below, sequenced in a study of cytomegalovirus exposure and HLA in healthy donors. Primers included in the PCR were 60 Vbeta and 13 Jbeta primers. Sequencing used immunoSEQ multiplex PCR; TCRdb keeps in-frame clones, though not all of them. Among about 140,000 clones listed, roughly 73% were seen once. Sequenced: PBMCs. The receptors derive from a human donor in good health.

The chain joins TRBV29-1 to TRBJ1-2; D uncertain. The CDR3 spans 12 residues. Between the trimmed V and J ends, which lost 5 bases and 8 bases, there was a span of 15 bases. CDR1 and CDR2 (germline): SQVTM, ANQGSEA. This CDR3 is CSVLRALGGYTF. DNA for the CDR3: TGCAGCGTTTTAAGAGCTCTGGGCGGCTACACCTTC.

A note on this clone: The junction departs from germline at one end; a sequencing error may be responsible. The chain is built from TRBV4-1 and TRBJ2-3, with 8 bases matching TRBD2. The CDR3 contains 13 residues. Germline assignment: CDR1 MGHRA and CDR2 YSYEKL. CDR3 nucleotide sequence: TGCGCCAGCAGCCATCCGGGGGGGGCTCCCGGGGGTTTT. Its protein product is CASSHPGGAPGGF.